This entry lists 17 T cell receptor beta chains sequenced from one sample in a study of blood T cell repertoires in COVID-19. Method: immunoSEQ multiplex PCR; TCRdb's copy keeps in-frame clones and lacks some. The profile shows fewer than 450,000 clones, less than 90% of them singletons. The specimen was PBMCs or T cells enriched from blood (not recorded which). Receptors originate from a woman aged 30 to 39 who had recovered from COVID-19.

This clone showed up just once. The gene calls are TRBV21-1 and TRBJ2-7; the D call in the table, TRBD1, was not verified against the DNA. TRBV21-1 is a pseudogene. CDR3 length equals 14 residues. CDR3 in DNA: TGTGCCAGCAGCAAACGGGACAGGCGGGCGGGACAGTACTTC. Translation: CASSKRDRRAGQYF.

This clone was counted only a few times. J is TRBJ1-1 and V is TRBV28, with 8 bases lining up with TRBD1. J was trimmed by 3 bases and V by 6 bases; bases with no gene match: 9. CDR1 is MDHEN, CDR2 SYDVKM, per germline. This CDR3 has 15 amino acids. CDR3 amino acids: CASSPWTGRDTEAFF. CDR3 bases: TGTGCCAGCAGCCCTTGGACAGGGCGGGACACTGAAGCTTTCTTT.

This CDR3 reads CASSLGQVSGDIQYF. CDR3 in DNA: TGTGCCAGCAGCCTGGGACAGGTCTCGGGGGACATTCAGTACTTC. The genes are TRBV9 and TRBJ2-4; 8 bases are shared with TRBD1. Trimming removed 4 bases from V and 8 bases from J; junction bases left unmatched: 11. Germline lookup yields CDR1 SGDLS and CDR2 YYNGEE. There are 15 residues in the CDR3.

The chain couples TRBV19 to TRBJ1-3, with 7 bases that match TRBD1. After removal of 7 bases from V and 3 bases from J, the junction contained 9 bases not matched to a gene. Germline V gene lookup returns CDR1 LNHDA and CDR2 SQIVND (reference sequence). The length of the CDR3 is 15 residues. The CDR3 region has the DNA TGTGCCAGTACCGCCGTCCGGGACAGTGGAAACACCATATATTTT. Translating it yields CASTAVRDSGNTIYF.

This chain joins TRBV15 and TRBJ1-1; a possible D gene is TRBD1 (6 bases). This CDR3 is built from 15 residues. Germline V gene sequence: CDR1 LNHNV, CDR2 YYDKDF (reference sequence). V lost 5 bases, J lost 4 bases, and 17 bases lay in between. CDR3 sequence (DNA): TGTGCCACCAGCGGGGGGGAGACAGGAGGCACTGAAGCTTTCTTT. Residues: CATSGGETGGTEAFF.

The rearrangement joins TRBV4-3 to TRBJ1-2; no reliable D call. Trimming pared 0 bases from V and 3 bases from J, leaving 8 bases between. The CDR3 runs 14 residues. Germline loops: CDR1 LGHNA, CDR2 YSLEER. The DNA of the CDR3 is TGCGCCAGCAGCCAAGATGGCTCTTACTATGGCTACACCTTC. It encodes CASSQDGSYYGYTF.

The chain employs TRBV6-5 and TRBJ1-3; D uncertain. The V end lost 0 bases, the J end lost 1 base, and 7 bases lay between the germline ends. This CDR3 is 15 amino acids long. Germline V gene lookup returns CDR1 MNHEY and CDR2 SVGAGI. The CDR3 reads CASSYSTVSGNTIYF. The CDR3 bases are TGTGCCAGCAGTTACTCAACAGTTTCTGGAAACACCATATATTTT.

The gene calls are TRBV28 and TRBJ2-2, with D perhaps TRBD2 (6 bases). The V end was cut by 5 bases, the J end by 0 bases, with 16 bases between. Germline-derived CDR1 and CDR2 are MDHEN and SYDVKM. There are 17 residues in the CDR3. CDR3 in DNA: TGTGCCAGCAGTCTCCCCTCGTGGGGGGCGAACACCGGGGAGCTGTTTTTT. Translating gives CASSLPSWGANTGELFF.

The V call is TRBV7-2, the J call TRBJ2-1, with TRBD2 matching over 10 bases. The CDR3 length is 16 residues. Losses at the gene ends were 4 bases for V and 2 bases for J; bases not matched to a gene: 5. The germline V gene encodes CDR1 SGHTA and CDR2 FQGNSA. The CDR3 spells CASSSEAGGPYNEQFF. The CDR3 DNA reads as TGTGCCAGCAGCTCCGAAGCGGGGGGGCCCTACAATGAGCAGTTCTTC.

The chain employs TRBV13 and TRBJ1-4; D gene unclear. This CDR3 comprises 15 residues. The V end was cut by 5 bases, the J end by 3 bases, with 13 bases between. In germline, CDR1 is PRHDT, CDR2 FYEKMQ (reference sequence). The CDR3 coding sequence is TGTGCCAGCAGCGCAGCGGGCGCCTCTAATGAAAAACTGTTTTTT. Translated, it gives CASSAAGASNEKLFF.

This chain uses TRBV29-1 with TRBJ1-1; 7 nucleotides match TRBD1. CDR1 SQVTM and CDR2 ANQGSEA come from the germline V gene. Trimming removed 4 bases from V and 2 bases from J; junction bases left unmatched: 4. The CDR3 consists of 13 residues. This CDR3 reads CSVAGDSNTEAFF. For the CDR3, the DNA is TGCAGCGTTGCCGGGGACAGCAACACTGAAGCTTTCTTT.

The chain is built from TRBV30 and TRBJ1-5, with TRBD1 identical over 7 bases. This CDR3 contains 16 residues. Trimming cost V 0 bases and J 2 bases; bases outside gene matches: 7. CDR1 is GTSNPN and CDR2 is SVGIG in the germline V gene (reference sequence). DNA of the CDR3: TGTGCCTGGAGTGTACCCCCCGGGACAGGCAATCAGCCCCAGCATTTT. It encodes CAWSVPPGTGNQPQHF.

CDR3 loop: CAWSSPRGGGQPQHF. The CDR3 DNA sequence: TGTGCCTGGAGTTCTCCGCGAGGGGGCGGACAGCCCCAGCATTTT. The chain joins TRBV30 to TRBJ1-5; 7 bases align to TRBD1. The junction had 11 bases not matched to a gene; V was cut back by 2 bases and J by 7 bases. The CDR3 is 15 residues long. The germline V gene encodes CDR1 GTSNPN and CDR2 SVGIG (reference sequence).

V gene TRBV28 combines with J gene TRBJ1-4; the D gene is possibly TRBD1 (6 bases). The germline gives CDR1 MDHEN, CDR2 SYDVKM. V lost 5 bases and J 7 bases, leaving 17 bases between the germline ends. The CDR3 is made up of 15 amino acids. The CDR3 DNA is TGTGCCAGCAGTCTTTTTACAGGGCCGGGTGAAAAACTGTTTTTT. Encoded protein: CASSLFTGPGEKLFF.

The rearrangement uses TRBV4-3 and TRBJ1-6, with D hard to call. Germline CDR1 and CDR2: LGHNA and YSLEER. CDR3 length equals 15 residues. Trimming stripped 3 bases from V and 4 bases from J, with 10 bases between. The CDR3 sequence: CASSQGGRYNSPLHF. Written as DNA, the CDR3 is TGCGCCAGCAGCCAGGGAGGGCGTTATAATTCACCCCTCCACTTT.

The chain employs TRBV6-2 or TRBV6-3 and TRBJ2-7, with 11 nucleotides matching TRBD2. Unmatched junction bases numbered 2, after V lost 2 bases and J lost 2 bases. Germline V CDR1 and CDR2: MNHEY, SVGEGT. The CDR3 is 15 residues long. CDR3 nucleotide sequence: TGTGCCAGCAGTTACGATAGCGGGGGGGCCTACGAGCAGTACTTC. Its translation: CASSYDSGGAYEQYF.

V gene TRBV25-1 combines with J gene TRBJ1-3, with a tentative D call TRBD1 (6 bases). Per the germline V gene, CDR1 is MGHDK and CDR2 is SYGVNS. The CDR3 sequence is 16 residues long. Between the trimmed V and J ends, which lost 2 bases and 3 bases, there was a span of 14 bases. The CDR3 loop reads CASSEQPGAGGNTIYF. CDR3 bases: TGTGCCAGCAGTGAACAACCAGGGGCCGGTGGAAACACCATATATTTT.